These 31 T cell receptor beta chains were sequenced from one sample in a study of control samples from healthy donors and cancer patients. Sequenced by immunoSEQ multiplex PCR; TCRdb stores in-frame clones only, minus some. The sample lists about 140,000 clones; 75% to 95% were seen once. Material for sequencing was blood. Every receptor here comes from a man aged 18 to 29 in good health.

This chain connects TRBV5-6 to TRBJ2-5; 8 bases fit TRBD2. The CDR3 is 15 residues long. Germline CDR1 reads SGHDT; CDR2 reads YYEEEE. V dropped 0 bases and J dropped 1; count of bases not matched to a gene: 2. CDR3 bases: TGTGCCAGCAGCTTGGGCGGGGGGTTCCAAGAGACCCAGTACTTC. Translated: CASSLGGGFQETQYF.

CDR3 bases: TGTGCCAGCAGCTCCCCCAGGGCTGGCGGGGGGTCACGCTACGAGCAGTACTTC. This encodes CASSSPRAGGGSRYEQYF. The rearrangement links TRBV7-2 to TRBJ2-7; 8 bases match TRBD2. This CDR3 comprises 18 residues. Germline assignment: CDR1 SGHTA and CDR2 FQGNSA. V dropped 4 bases and J dropped 3; count of bases not matched to a gene: 17.

On this clone: This specimen includes other DNA sequences encoding the same CDR3. The chain couples TRBV3-1 (or the pseudogene TRBV3-2) to TRBJ2-1; 10 bases map to TRBD2. In germline, CDR1 is LGHDT, CDR2 YNNKEL (reference sequence). The CDR3 runs 15 residues. Trimming removed 4 bases from V and 2 bases from J; junction bases left unmatched: 2. The CDR3 sequence: CASSPSGGAYNEQFF. The CDR3 coding sequence is TGTGCCAGCAGCCCGAGCGGGGGGGCCTACAATGAGCAGTTCTTC.

The chain joins TRBV4-3 to TRBJ1-1; D ambiguous. The germline CDR1 and CDR2 sequences are LGHNA and YSLEER. This CDR3 is built from 13 residues. V lost 2 bases, J lost 5 bases, and 9 bases lay in between. The CDR3 DNA sequence: TGCGCCAGCAGCCAAAATAGGGTGACTGAAGCTTTCTTT. Amino acid sequence: CASSQNRVTEAFF.

The gene calls are TRBV4-1 and TRBJ2-7; D ambiguous. CDR1 is MGHRA and CDR2 is YSYEKL in the germline V gene. This CDR3 spans 15 amino acids. Trimming took off 4 bases at V and 2 bases at J, with 15 bases between the two ends. The CDR3 coding sequence is TGCGCCAGCAGCCCAACGGCAACCACAGCCTACGAGCAGTACTTC. Residues: CASSPTATTAYEQYF.

The genes are TRBV9 and TRBJ2-1, with TRBD2 identical over 8 bases. Trimming took 0 bases from V and 6 from J; bases not matched to a gene: 8. The CDR3 has 16 amino acids. Germline V gene lookup returns CDR1 SGDLS and CDR2 YYNGEE. The CDR3 loop reads CASSVGSSGERNEQFF. CDR3 DNA sequence: TGTGCCAGCAGCGTAGGGAGTAGCGGGGAACGCAATGAGCAGTTCTTC.

The CDR3, as DNA: TGTGCCAGCTCACCACTAGCCGGGACAGGGGGCCAAGGAAACACCATATATTTT. It codes for CASSPLAGTGGQGNTIYF. The chain employs TRBV18 and TRBJ1-3; 12 nucleotides agree with TRBD1. Germline V gene lookup returns CDR1 KGHSH and CDR2 LQKENI. V trimming: 1 base; J trimming: 4 bases; junction bases outside the gene matches: 8. This CDR3 has 18 residues.

The rearrangement links TRBV7-6 to TRBJ1-1; weak D call: TRBD1 (5 bases). This CDR3 contains 14 residues. CDR1 is SGHVS and CDR2 is FNYEAQ in the germline V gene. V gave up 3 bases and J gave up 5 bases, with 13 bases separating them. CDR3 region: CASSLGGGRTEAFF. The CDR3 DNA is TGTGCCAGCAGCTTGGGCGGGGGGAGGACTGAAGCTTTCTTT.

This chain joins TRBV18 and TRBJ1-1; the D is unclear. The CDR3 is 15 amino acids. The V and J ends lost 2 bases and 1 base respectively, with 11 bases between them. In germline, CDR1 is KGHSH, CDR2 LQKENI. For the CDR3, the DNA is TGTGCCAGCTCACCAGTGCGGAGCCCGAACACTGAAGCTTTCTTT. Protein: CASSPVRSPNTEAFF.

The count of this clone is one. The chain couples TRBV5-6 to TRBJ1-2; D is uncertain. Germline V gene lookup returns CDR1 SGHDT and CDR2 YYEEEE. CDR3 length: 13 amino acids. V was clipped by 0 bases and J by 8 bases, with 11 bases between them. The CDR3: CASSLEGFGGYTF. In DNA form, the CDR3 reads TGTGCCAGCAGCTTGGAAGGGTTCGGAGGCTACACCTTC.

The chain recombines TRBV30 with TRBJ2-7; no clear D gene. This CDR3 region has 14 residues. V was shortened by 5 bases and J by 2 bases, with 16 bases between the two germline ends. Germline CDR1 and CDR2: GTSNPN and SVGIG (reference sequence). CDR3 amino acids: CAWENSFPPYEQYF. Written as DNA, the CDR3 is TGTGCCTGGGAGAATTCCTTCCCCCCCTACGAGCAGTACTTC. The complete variable domain, with remaining parts taken from reference TRBV30 and TRBJ2-7, reads SQTIHQWPATLVQPVGSPLSLECTVEGTSNPNLYWYRQAAGRGLQLLFYSVGIGQISSEVPQNLSASRPQDRQFILSSKKLLLSDSGFYLCAWENSFPPYEQYFGPGTRLTVT.

The rearrangement joins TRBV19 to TRBJ2-3; 11 bases are shared with TRBD2. Germline values: CDR1 LNHDA, CDR2 SQIVND (reference sequence). The V segment lost 1 base and the J segment 3 bases; nucleotides outside the gene matches: 0. This CDR3 has 15 amino acids. DNA of the CDR3: TGTGCCAGTAGTATAGGACTAGCGGGAACAGATACGCAGTATTTT. Its translation is CASSIGLAGTDTQYF.

J is TRBJ2-5 and V is TRBV18; 8 nucleotides line up with TRBD2. V was pared by 0 bases and J by 5 bases, with 11 bases of the junction left unmatched. Germline V gene lookup returns CDR1 KGHSH and CDR2 LQKENI. CDR3 size: 17 residues. CDR3 loop: CASSPPLVAGLKETQYF. In DNA, the CDR3 is TGTGCCAGCTCACCACCGCTGGTAGCGGGGCTCAAGGAGACCCAGTACTTC. Full variable domain (outside the CDR3, taken from reference TRBV18 and TRBJ2-5): NAGVMQNPRHLVRRRGQEARLRCSPMKGHSHVYWYRQLPEEGLKFMVYLQKENIIDESGMPKERFSAEFPKEGPSILRIQQVVRGDSAAYFCASSPPLVAGLKETQYFGPGTRLLVL.

The J gene is TRBJ1-4, the V gene TRBV15, with no clear D. Between the trimmed V and J ends, which lost 0 bases and 5 bases, there was a span of 10 bases. CDR3 length: 15 residues. Germline V gene data show CDR1 as LNHNV and CDR2 as YYDKDF (reference sequence). The CDR3: CATSRDPAGNEKLFF. The CDR3 coding sequence is TGTGCCACCAGCAGAGATCCGGCCGGGAATGAAAAACTGTTTTTT.

The chain recombines TRBV7-2 with TRBJ1-2; D is undetermined. The germline gives CDR1 SGHTA, CDR2 FQGNSA. With 5 bases removed from V and 5 bases from J, the gap between germline ends came to 12 bases. The CDR3 runs 13 residues. Here the CDR3 reads CASSSNRVYGYTF. Here the CDR3 DNA reads TGTGCCAGCAGCAGCAACAGAGTGTATGGCTACACCTTC.

V usage is TRBV5-1 and J usage is TRBJ2-5; D might be TRBD2 (7 bases). In germline, CDR1 is SGHRS, CDR2 YFSETQ. V dropped 3 bases and J dropped 5 bases, with 14 bases sitting between them. The CDR3 length is 14 residues. The DNA of the CDR3 is TGCGCCAGCAGCTCTACAGGGAGGGAGGAGACCCAGTACTTC. It codes for CASSSTGREETQYF.

This clone was seen a few times. The CDR3 region is CASNLQGNHEKLFF. Written as DNA, the CDR3 is TGTGCCAGCAACTTACAGGGGAACCATGAAAAACTGTTTTTT. This chain connects TRBV6-5 to TRBJ1-4, with 7 bases lining up with TRBD1. This CDR3 comprises 14 residues. Germline V CDR1 and CDR2: MNHEY, SVGAGI. Trimming removed 7 bases from V and 6 bases from J; junction bases left unmatched: 8.

The rearrangement joins TRBV2 to TRBJ1-1; 7 nucleotides line up with TRBD1. After removal of 5 bases from V and 1 base from J, the junction contained 7 bases not matched to a gene. CDR3 length: 15 amino acids. Germline values: CDR1 SNHLY, CDR2 FYNNEI. CDR3 in DNA: TGTGCCAGCAGTCATCCGGACAGGCCGAACACTGAAGCTTTCTTT. It codes for CASSHPDRPNTEAFF.

The V call is TRBV27, the J call TRBJ2-7, with TRBD2 as a possible D gene (5 bases). The V gene's germline CDR1 is MNHEY and CDR2 SMNVEV (reference sequence). The CDR3 contains 13 residues. V was clipped by 3 bases and J by 0 bases, with 6 bases between them. Here the CDR3 DNA reads TGTGCCAGCAGTTTGGGAGACTCCTACGAGCAGTACTTC. It translates to CASSLGDSYEQYF.

The CDR3 DNA reads TGCGCCAGCAGCTTTAAGGACTCGAACACTGAAGCTTTCTTT. As protein: CASSFKDSNTEAFF. The chain combines TRBV5-1 with TRBJ1-1, with D unclear. The V end lost 2 bases, the J end lost 1 base, and 9 bases lay between the germline ends. The CDR3 has 14 amino acids. The germline CDR1 and CDR2 sequences are SGHRS and YFSETQ.

The V and J genes are TRBV6-6 and TRBJ2-7; no clear D gene. V shed 0 bases and J shed 1 base, with 7 bases lying between them. Germline V gene lookup returns CDR1 MNHNY and CDR2 SVGAGI (reference sequence). The CDR3 runs 14 residues. The CDR3 region has the DNA TGTGCCAGCAGTTACTCTGGCACTTCCTACGAGCAGTACTTC. Translating gives CASSYSGTSYEQYF.

This clone was observed a single time. The genes are TRBV18 and TRBJ2-6, with 7 bases identical to TRBD1. The CDR3 loop spans 17 amino acids. Germline V CDR1 and CDR2: KGHSH, LQKENI. V dropped 3 bases and J dropped 0; count of bases not matched to a gene: 5. The CDR3 DNA reads TGTGCCAGCTCACCCGGACAGGCATCCTCTGGGGCCAACGTCCTGACTTTC. Protein: CASSPGQASSGANVLTF.

J is TRBJ2-5 and V is TRBV30, with unresolved D. The V gene lost 0 bases and the J gene lost 1 base, with 9 bases spanning the gap. The CDR3 sequence is 14 residues long. Looked up from germline, CDR1 is GTSNPN and CDR2 is SVGIG (reference sequence). The CDR3 region is CAWSVLGSQETQYF. The CDR3 DNA is TGTGCCTGGAGTGTACTCGGCAGCCAAGAGACCCAGTACTTC.

This sequence joins TRBV19 and TRBJ1-1, with 7 positions matching TRBD1. The J segment lost 5 bases and the V segment lost 7 bases, leaving 13 bases of the junction unmatched. The germline CDR1 and CDR2 sequences are LNHDA and SQIVND (reference sequence). The CDR3 consists of 15 residues. CDR3 coding DNA: TGTGCCAGTACCCTATCCAGACAGGGAGGGACTGAAGCTTTCTTT. This gives the protein CASTLSRQGGTEAFF.

This clone has a single count. This sequence joins TRBV12-3 or TRBV12-4 and TRBJ1-1; no reliable D call. The CDR3 spans 11 residues. Trimming took off 6 bases at V and 5 bases at J, with 7 bases between the two ends. The CDR3 protein is CASSPRTEAFF. In DNA, the CDR3 is TGTGCCAGCAGCCCCAGAACTGAAGCTTTCTTT.

The chain carries TRBV7-2 and TRBJ2-5, with D maybe TRBD2 (5 bases). This CDR3 contains 14 residues. The V end lost 5 bases, the J end lost 2 bases, and 12 bases lay between the germline ends. Germline CDR1 is SGHTA and CDR2 is FQGNSA. For the CDR3, the DNA is TGTGCCAGCAGCCCCGGGGAACGGCAAGAGACCCAGTACTTC. Its protein is CASSPGERQETQYF.

The V call is TRBV7-8, the J call TRBJ1-5, with 7 bases that match TRBD1. There are 14 residues in the CDR3. The germline CDR1 and CDR2 sequences are SGHVS and FQNEAQ. The trim removed 5 bases at V and 7 bases at J, leaving 8 bases unmatched. The CDR3 DNA reads TGTGCCAGCAGCATTAGACAGGGAGGCCAGCCCCAGCATTTT. Amino acids: CASSIRQGGQPQHF.

The chain has TRBV12-5 and TRBJ1-1; 9 bases fit TRBD1. The junction had 9 bases not matched to a gene; V was cut back by 6 bases and J by 4 bases. The germline V gene encodes CDR1 LGHNT and CDR2 FRNRAP. The CDR3 is 15 amino acids. In nucleotides, the CDR3 is TGTGCTAGTGGCCCGGGACAGGGACAGGGCACTGAAGCTTTCTTT. Encoded protein: CASGPGQGQGTEAFF.

The chain employs TRBV2 and TRBJ2-1; TRBD2 agrees at 10 bases. CDR1 and CDR2 (germline): SNHLY, FYNNEI. With 1 base clipped from V and 7 bases from J, the junction kept 7 bases outside the gene matches. This CDR3 has 16 amino acids. CDR3 sequence (DNA): TGTGCCAGCAGTGAAGGATTAGCGGGGGGCCAGAATGAGCAGTTCTTC. Its translation is CASSEGLAGGQNEQFF.

This clone was picked up one time. V gene TRBV5-4 combines with J gene TRBJ2-3; 10 nucleotides agree with TRBD2. The CDR3 extends over 15 amino acids. V was clipped by 2 bases and J by 4 bases; unmatched bases: 4. The germline V gene has CDR1 SGHNT and CDR2 YYREEE (reference sequence). The CDR3: CASSLAGGMADTQYF. As DNA, the CDR3 is TGTGCCAGCAGCTTAGCGGGGGGGATGGCAGATACGCAGTATTTT. The whole variable domain, filled in from reference TRBV5-4 and TRBJ2-3, reads ETGVTQSPTHLIKTRGQQVTLRCSSQSGHNTVSWYQQALGQGPQFIFQYYREEENGRGNFPPRFSGLQFPNYSSELNVNALELDDSALYLCASSLAGGMADTQYFGPGTRLTVL.

The V call is TRBV6-5, the J call TRBJ2-1; perhaps D is TRBD1 or TRBD2 (5 bases each). The CDR3 sequence is 15 residues long. V lost 6 bases and J 7 bases, leaving 19 bases between the germline ends. Germline V gene lookup returns CDR1 MNHEY and CDR2 SVGAGI. CDR3: CASRHKENWGNEQFF. The CDR3 nucleotides are TGTGCCAGCAGACACAAGGAGAATTGGGGGAATGAGCAGTTCTTC.